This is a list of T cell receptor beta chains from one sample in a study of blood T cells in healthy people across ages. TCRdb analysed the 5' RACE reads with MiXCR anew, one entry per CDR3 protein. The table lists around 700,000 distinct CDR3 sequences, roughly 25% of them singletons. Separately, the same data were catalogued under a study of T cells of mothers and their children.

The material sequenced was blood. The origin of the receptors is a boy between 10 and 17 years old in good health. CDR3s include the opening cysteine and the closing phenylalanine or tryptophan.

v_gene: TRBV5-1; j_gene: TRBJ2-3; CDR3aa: CASSSTGAPTDTQYF
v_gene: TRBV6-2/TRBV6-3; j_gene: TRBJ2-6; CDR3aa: CASSRGETGANVLTF
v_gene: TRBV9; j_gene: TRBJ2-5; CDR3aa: CASSVEAGWETQYF
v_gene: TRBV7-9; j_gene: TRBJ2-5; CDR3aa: CASGSKGAETQYF
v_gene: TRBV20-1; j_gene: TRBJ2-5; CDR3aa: CSAPWGTQETQYF
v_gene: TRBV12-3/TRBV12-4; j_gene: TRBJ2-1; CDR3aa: CASRLGASSYNEQFF
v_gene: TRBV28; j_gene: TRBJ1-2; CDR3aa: CASRNGLFYGYTF
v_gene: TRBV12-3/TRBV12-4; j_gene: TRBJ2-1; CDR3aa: CASNLRSPTYNEQFF
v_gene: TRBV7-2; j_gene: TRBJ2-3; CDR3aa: CASSYPGLAGGADTQYF
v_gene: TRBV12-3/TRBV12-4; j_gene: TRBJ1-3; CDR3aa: CASSSDNSGNTIYF
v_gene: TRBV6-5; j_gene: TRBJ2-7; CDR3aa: CASTQTGGPSYEQYF
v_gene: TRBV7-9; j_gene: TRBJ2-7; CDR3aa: CASSLGAGSLLERYF
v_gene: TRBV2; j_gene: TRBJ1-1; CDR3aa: CASSGAKGEAFF
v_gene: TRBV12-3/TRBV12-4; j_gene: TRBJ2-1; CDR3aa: CASSQQGTNEQFF
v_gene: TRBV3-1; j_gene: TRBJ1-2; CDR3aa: CASSQGGLEDGYTF
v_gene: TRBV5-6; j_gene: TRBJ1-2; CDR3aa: CASTSNNYGYTF
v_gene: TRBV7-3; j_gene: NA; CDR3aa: CASSPIAEAPYNEQFF
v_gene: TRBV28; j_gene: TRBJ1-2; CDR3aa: CASSRAGSLYGYTF
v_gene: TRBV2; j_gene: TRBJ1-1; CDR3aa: CASALVAMNTEAFF
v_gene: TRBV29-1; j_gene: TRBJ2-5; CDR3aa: CSVGVNEETQYF
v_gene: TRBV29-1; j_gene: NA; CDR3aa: CSVVSPGVGEQYF
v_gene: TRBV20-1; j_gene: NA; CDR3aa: CSAREFPRVYEQYF
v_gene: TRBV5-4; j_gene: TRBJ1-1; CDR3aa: CASSPPDRGGTEAFF
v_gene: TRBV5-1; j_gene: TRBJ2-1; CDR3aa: CASSRTSGNLREQFF
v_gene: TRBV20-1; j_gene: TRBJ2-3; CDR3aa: CSAYDRKTDTQYF
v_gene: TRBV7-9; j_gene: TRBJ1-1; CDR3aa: CASSSGLFQGNTEAFF
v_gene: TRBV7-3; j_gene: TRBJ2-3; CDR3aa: CASSKRIGGTDTQYF
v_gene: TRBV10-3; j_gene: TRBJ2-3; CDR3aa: CAISESDTQYF
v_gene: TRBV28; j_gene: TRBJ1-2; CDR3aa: CASSPRQGSENGYTF
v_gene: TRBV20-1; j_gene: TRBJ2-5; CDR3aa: CSASGSGSGQETQYF
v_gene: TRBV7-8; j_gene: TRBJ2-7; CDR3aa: CASSFQKDLAGYYEQYF
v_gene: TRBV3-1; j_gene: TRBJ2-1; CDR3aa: CASSLEVTSYNEQFF
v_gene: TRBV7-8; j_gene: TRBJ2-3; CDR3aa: CASSFRGREDTQYF
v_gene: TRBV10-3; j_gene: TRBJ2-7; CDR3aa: CAINAGDEQYF
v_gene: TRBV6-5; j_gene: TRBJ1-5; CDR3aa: CASSYSTASNQPQHF
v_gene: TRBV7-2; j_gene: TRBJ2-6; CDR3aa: CASGFARRASGANVLTF
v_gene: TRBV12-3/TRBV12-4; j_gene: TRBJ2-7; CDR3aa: CASSPGQGLPVEQYF